This T cell receptor (beta chain) was identified during a study of vaccination and CD4 T cells after COVID-19. General study results and limits: Convalescent patients were relatively few, and early post-infection timepoints were missing.

As to this clonotype: Its cognate antigen is unknown.

Treatment defined: approximately 9-day PBMC culture with coronavirus spike peptide pools or control peptides (ViraFEST assay). The Oncomine TCR Beta short-read assay was applied to DNA of cultured CD4+ T cells. TCRdb passed the PCR reads through MiXCR, listing each CDR3 protein once. The sample lists 8,000 to 11,000 distinct CDR3 sequences; roughly three fifths were seen once. Germline V gene data show CDR1 as SGHTA and CDR2 as FQGTGA. Trimming shortened V by 5 bases and J by 7 bases, and 22 bases separated the two germline ends. The CDR3 totals 16 residues. The chain carries TRBV7-3 and TRBJ2-3, with a weak D call TRBD2 (7 bases). Sequencing was performed on CD4+ T cells from blood, cultured in vitro. This sequence was found in a human donor who had recovered from COVID-19. CDR3 region: CASSPTGGIGLNTQYF. DNA of the CDR3: TGTGCCAGCAGCCCAACGGGGGGCATTGGTTTAAATACGCAGTATTTT.